This TCR beta chain was identified in a study of blood T cell repertoires in COVID-19. At the level of the study: COVID-19 samples collected from the United States, Italy and Spain covered acute and convalescent phases. T cells, B-cell-depleted T cells, or PBMCs provided the cDNA or gDNA that served as material.

The germline gives CDR1 LGHNA, CDR2 YNFKEQ. CDR3 length: 16 amino acids. V was clipped by 3 bases and J by 3 bases; unmatched bases: 6. Under the authors' procedure: Amplification from reference gene primers served as the basis for estimated nucleated cell counts. TCRdb's table, derived via immunoSEQ multiplex PCR, lists solely in-frame clones and lacks some. V and J calls and clone size are given by that table; D and trimming were obtained from the DNA. Among about 260,000 clones listed, around 89% were seen once. The study drew participants aged 18 to 89 years from around 24 US areas. The V call is TRBV4-2, the J call TRBJ2-3, with TRBD2 matching 10 bases. The receptor was isolated from a man aged 45-65 years who had been exposed to COVID-19. The sample taken for sequencing was PBMCs or T cells enriched from blood (not recorded which). The CDR3: CASSHPSGGGTDTQYF. In DNA form, the CDR3 reads TGTGCCAGCAGCCACCCTAGCGGGGGAGGGACAGATACGCAGTATTTT.